This T cell receptor beta chain was sequenced for a study of Tregs in tolerant kidney transplant recipients. Study overall: CD4+CD25+CD127- cells came from approximately three-day belatacept mixed lymphocyte reactions, some with roughly 5-day graft donor restimulation. Sorting used antibodies to exclude donor cells.

Measured with immunoSEQ multiplex PCR; TCRdb has only the in-frame clones, and not every one. The sample shows under 45,000 clones, roughly 95% of them seen only once. The study, taken as a whole, reports: No direct test of biological reproducibility was done here.

On this clone itself: Its antigen remains unknown.

The sequenced material came from Tregs from blood cultured with allogeneic cells. The receptor was derived from a human donor in good health.

CDR3 nucleotides: TGTGCCTGGAGTGTTTTCGGGTATAATTCACCCCTCCACTTT. Translating gives CAWSVFGYNSPLHF. This chain links TRBV30 with TRBJ1-6; D is ambiguous. This CDR3 comprises 14 residues. CDR1 and CDR2 from the germline V gene are GTSNPN and SVGIG (reference sequence). Trimming took off 0 bases at V and 4 bases at J, with 7 bases between the two ends.